This T cell receptor (beta chain) was sequenced during a study of cytomegalovirus exposure and HLA in healthy donors. The PCR had 60 Vbeta and 13 Jbeta primers. The method was immunoSEQ multiplex PCR; TCRdb's version includes in-frame clones alone and lacks a portion of them. This table has roughly 190,000 clones, 74% appearing once. Germline-derived CDR1 and CDR2 are MGHRA and YSYEKL. This CDR3 has 14 amino acids. The V gene lost 5 bases and the J gene lost 7 bases, with 15 bases spanning the gap. The receptor comes from a woman aged 25 to 39 in good health and CMV-seropositive. This sequence joins TRBV4-1 and TRBJ2-4; a possible D gene is TRBD2 (5 bases). The sequenced sample consisted of PBMCs. The CDR3 DNA reads as TGCGCCAGCAGCTCGGACTCTGGGGTGAACATTCAGTACTTC. Translating it yields CASSSDSGVNIQYF.